This record looks at one T cell receptor beta chain sequence and its context. The sample comes from a study of vaccination and CD4 T cells after COVID-19. Between the trimmed V and J ends, which lost 6 bases and 2 bases, there was a span of 14 bases. Germline CDR1 and CDR2: SNHLY and FYNNEI. The CDR3 consists of 14 residues. TCRdb re-called the PCR reads with MiXCR, one entry per CDR3 protein. The sample holds some 18,000 distinct CDR3 sequences, roughly 62% seen once. This chain joins TRBV2 and TRBJ2-7; a weak D match, TRBD1 (5 bases). Sequenced here: CD4+ T cells from blood, sampled after SARS-CoV-2 vaccination. The TCR was taken from a human donor who had recovered from COVID-19. The CDR3 DNA is TGTGCCAGCAGCCCAGACAGCCTAACCTACGAGCAGTACTTC. This encodes CASSPDSLTYEQYF.